The TCR beta chain under discussion was sequenced for a study of read filtering for tumor transcriptome and immune sequencing. Looking at the study overall: DNase treatment preceded whole-transcriptome library preparation.

Molecular barcoded adaptors covering alpha/delta and beta/gamma chains were used on about 0.4 ug RNA. TCRdb re-called the reads through MiXCR, storing one row per CDR3 protein. Of about 57,000 distinct CDR3 sequences detected, around 20% appear once; the ten largest clones hold roughly a sixth. Of note for this clonotype: Its cognate antigen is unknown. The conserved final phenylalanine or tryptophan is absent from the CDR3, which likely points to a read error.

Study-wide points: Compared with RNA-seq, IR-seq gave much higher clonotype depth and reliability. Sorted CD138-negative bone marrow cells were not purified T cells. Approximately 80% of IR-seq clonotypes had one read, totaling around 3.4% of reads; RNA-seq: around 70% and 40%.

The germline V gene has CDR1 SGHTA and CDR2 FQGNSA. The CDR3 sequence is 16 residues long. After removal of 2 bases from V and 0 bases from J, the junction contained 5 bases not matched to a gene. The specimen sequenced was a population of CD138-negative cells sorted from bone marrow. This sequence was found in a donor at least 40 years old with multiple myeloma. The chain carries TRBV7-2 and TRBJ1-1; 8 bases line up with TRBD1. CDR3 nucleotide sequence: TGTGCCAGCAGCTTATTACCAGGGGGCCTGAACACTGAAGCTTTCCTT. Translated, it gives CASSLLPGGLNTEAFL.